These 23 T cell receptor beta chains share one sample of origin, sequenced in a study of cytomegalovirus exposure and HLA in healthy donors. 60 Vbeta and 13 Jbeta primers were used in PCR. Clones were sequenced by immunoSEQ multiplex PCR, and TCRdb holds only the in-frame ones, with some missing. The sample holds roughly 120,000 clones, roughly 8.3% seen once. Specimen: PBMCs. All receptors come from a man aged 40-55 years in good health and CMV-seronegative.

This chain joins TRBV4-1 and TRBJ2-5; no reliable D call. The V gene's germline CDR1 is MGHRA and CDR2 YSYEKL. Trimming cost V 4 bases and J 5 bases, with 17 bases left between them. The CDR3 runs to 15 residues. CDR3 loop: CASSPLPRLGETQYF. CDR3 DNA: TGCGCCAGCAGCCCCCTCCCCCGACTCGGGGAGACCCAGTACTTC.

The sample holds a few counts of this clone. The chain has TRBV4-1 and TRBJ2-3; tentative D call: TRBD1 (5 bases). V was pared by 1 base and J by 4 bases, with 9 bases between. Germline lookup yields CDR1 MGHRA and CDR2 YSYEKL. The CDR3 contains 14 residues. In DNA form, the CDR3 reads TGCGCCAGCAGCCAAGGGGCAGGGCCAGATACGCAGTATTTT. This sequence encodes CASSQGAGPDTQYF.

This clone turned up a few times. The chain recombines TRBV6-5 with TRBJ1-2, with D unresolved. CDR1 is MNHEY and CDR2 is SVGAGI in the germline V gene. V lost 3 bases and J lost 8, with 19 bases in between. This CDR3 region has 15 residues. Here the CDR3 DNA reads TGTGCCAGCAGTTATCTCGATCCTCAGGCTGAAGGCTACACCTTC. It yields the protein CASSYLDPQAEGYTF.

There are a few counts of this clone. The chain links TRBV11-3 to TRBJ2-1; the D is unclear. Trimming removed 1 base at V and 7 bases at J, with 14 bases between. In germline, CDR1 is SGHNT, CDR2 YENEEA. The CDR3 extends over 15 amino acids. The CDR3 sequence: CASSLGFDTRNEQFF. The CDR3 DNA is TGTGCCAGCAGCTTAGGATTTGACACCCGTAATGAGCAGTTCTTC.

The genes are TRBV4-1 and TRBJ1-2; D is perhaps TRBD1 (5 bases). The CDR3 totals 15 residues. The germline CDR1 and CDR2 sequences are MGHRA and YSYEKL. The V end lost 1 base, the J end lost 2 bases, and 11 bases lay between the germline ends. The CDR3 reads CASSQASAGNYGYTF. In DNA form, the CDR3 reads TGCGCCAGCAGCCAAGCCTCGGCAGGGAACTATGGCTACACCTTC.

This clone was seen more than once but under ten times. The chain carries TRBV7-8 and TRBJ1-1, with D tentatively TRBD1 (5 bases). V gave up 1 base and J gave up 8 bases, with 11 bases separating them. CDR3 length: 13 amino acids. Germline CDR1 and CDR2: SGHVS and FQNEAQ. CDR3 protein: CASSLVTGGEAFF. In DNA, the CDR3 is TGTGCCAGCAGCTTAGTGACTGGGGGGGAAGCTTTCTTT.

The V and J genes are TRBV7-6 and TRBJ1-1; D is uncertain. Germline V gene sequence: CDR1 SGHVS, CDR2 FNYEAQ. CDR3 size: 14 residues. The V and J ends lost 5 bases and 0 bases respectively, with 10 bases between them. The CDR3 nucleotides are TGTGCCAGCAGCATCACGGAGCTGAACACTGAAGCTTTCTTT. The encoded protein is CASSITELNTEAFF.

This clone was recorded a few times. The chain is built from TRBV5-1 and TRBJ2-1, with a possible D match to TRBD2 (6 bases). The CDR3 runs to 14 residues. The V gene's germline CDR1 is SGHRS and CDR2 YFSETQ. Trimming removed 4 bases at V and 8 bases at J, with 16 bases between. This CDR3 is CASSGDSRGDEQFF. The DNA of the CDR3 is TGCGCCAGCAGCGGGGACTCGAGGGGTGATGAGCAGTTCTTC.

The chain recombines TRBV4-2 with TRBJ1-4, with TRBD1 as a possible D gene (5 bases). CDR1 LGHNA and CDR2 YNFKEQ come from the germline V gene. The CDR3 is 18 residues long. V was clipped by 0 bases and J by 4 bases, with 18 bases between them. The chain's CDR3 is CASSQDLLLSGFNEKLFF. For the CDR3, the DNA is TGTGCCAGCAGCCAAGATCTCCTTTTATCAGGGTTTAATGAAAAACTGTTTTTT.

A few counts support this clone. V gene TRBV18 combines with J gene TRBJ1-4; the match to TRBD1 covers 8 bases. After removal of 4 bases from V and 8 bases from J, the junction contained 6 bases not matched to a gene. Germline assignment: CDR1 KGHSH and CDR2 LQKENI. This CDR3 has 14 residues. The chain's CDR3 is CASSHGTGLEKLFF. The CDR3 DNA reads TGTGCCAGCTCACATGGGACAGGTTTGGAAAAACTGTTTTTT.

The rearrangement joins TRBV6-6 to TRBJ1-5; possibly TRBD1 for D (6 bases). Between the trimmed V and J ends, which lost 6 bases and 4 bases, there was a span of 16 bases. Germline assignment: CDR1 MNHNY and CDR2 SVGAGI (reference sequence). The CDR3 covers 15 residues. The CDR3 protein is CASRGAGRKNQPQHF. CDR3 DNA: TGTGCCAGCAGGGGGGCCGGGAGGAAAAATCAGCCCCAGCATTTT.

In its sample, this clone was seen a few times. The chain links TRBV29-1 to TRBJ1-2, with D unresolved. Trimming took 6 bases from V and 11 from J, leaving 16 bases between them. This CDR3 has 11 amino acids. The germline V gene encodes CDR1 SQVTM and CDR2 ANQGSEA. Written as DNA, the CDR3 is TGCAGCGTCGGAGCGGCAGACGGGTACACCTTC. Encoded protein: CSVGAADGYTF. Drawing the rest from reference TRBV29-1 and TRBJ1-2, the complete variable domain is SAVISQKPSRDICQRGTSLTIQCQVDSQVTMMFWYRQQPGQSLTLIATANQGSEATYESGFVIDKFPISRPNLTFSTLTVSNMSPEDSSIYLCSVGAADGYTFGSGTRLTVV.

Only a few counts were recorded for this clone. V and J are TRBV7-9 and TRBJ2-3; D remains ambiguous. This CDR3 has 13 residues. V was cut by 3 bases and J by 0 bases, with 4 bases left in between. The V gene's germline CDR1 is SEHNR and CDR2 FQNEAQ (reference sequence). As DNA, the CDR3 is TGTGCCAGCAGCTTTAGTAGCACAGATACGCAGTATTTT. Encoded protein: CASSFSSTDTQYF.

The rearrangement joins TRBV11-3 to TRBJ2-1, with TRBD2 identical over 10 bases. Germline assignment: CDR1 SGHNT and CDR2 YENEEA. This CDR3 region has 15 residues. V lost 4 bases to trimming and J lost 5 bases; unmatched junction nucleotides: 5. CDR3 sequence (DNA): TGTGCCAGCAGCTCCTTAGCGGGGGGTAACAATGAGCAGTTCTTC. It is translated as CASSSLAGGNNEQFF.

This chain links TRBV2 with TRBJ1-6, with 8 bases lining up with TRBD1. Unmatched junction bases numbered 2, after V lost 8 bases and J lost 5 bases. CDR1 and CDR2 (germline): SNHLY, FYNNEI. CDR3 length: 13 amino acids. The CDR3 reads CASGQGNNSPLHF. The CDR3 coding sequence is TGTGCCAGCGGACAGGGAAATAATTCACCCCTCCACTTT.

There are a few counts of this clone. The chain recombines TRBV7-9 with TRBJ2-2; no firm D call. Germline V gene data show CDR1 as SEHNR and CDR2 as FQNEAQ (reference sequence). Trimming stripped 4 bases from V and 4 bases from J, with 7 bases between. CDR3 length equals 13 residues. CDR3 sequence: CASSSRLTGELFF. In DNA form, the CDR3 reads TGTGCCAGCAGCTCAAGACTCACCGGGGAGCTGTTTTTT.

The gene calls are TRBV27 and TRBJ2-1; 16 bases agree with TRBD2. V lost 10 bases, J lost 7 bases, and 7 bases stayed unmatched. The CDR3 has 15 amino acids. Germline values: CDR1 MNHEY, CDR2 SMNVEV (reference sequence). CDR3 in amino acids: CATLGLAGGRNEQFF. The CDR3 DNA sequence: TGTGCCACCCTGGGACTAGCGGGGGGGCGTAATGAGCAGTTCTTC.

In its sample, this clone was seen many times. The chain uses TRBV19 and TRBJ2-6; a weak D match, TRBD1 (6 bases). Germline CDR1 and CDR2: LNHDA and SQIVND (reference sequence). V lost 0 bases to trimming and J lost 3 bases, with 9 bases between them. The CDR3 runs 16 residues. The DNA of the CDR3 is TGTGCCAGTAGTATAGAGGGGGCGGTTGGGGCCAACGTCCTGACTTTC. The encoded protein is CASSIEGAVGANVLTF.

This chain links TRBV21-1 with TRBJ1-5. TRBV21-1 is a documented pseudogene. The CDR3 has 16 residues. CDR3 amino acids: CASRTDGGNNNQPQHF. Here the CDR3 DNA reads TGTGCCAGCAGGACGGACGGGGGAAATAACAATCAGCCCCAGCATTTT.

The rearrangement joins TRBV10-1 to TRBJ1-1; TRBD1 aligns across 7 bases. The CDR3 totals 14 residues. V trimming: 3 bases; J trimming: 3 bases; junction bases outside the gene matches: 4. Germline lookup yields CDR1 WNHNN and CDR2 SYGVQD (reference sequence). The CDR3 DNA reads as TGCGCCAGCAGTGACAGGGGGATTGACACTGAAGCTTTCTTT. Translation: CASSDRGIDTEAFF.

This clone was picked up a small number of times. This chain joins TRBV5-1 and TRBJ1-4, with 10 bases identical to TRBD1. After removal of 4 bases from V and 7 bases from J, the junction contained 16 bases not matched to a gene. Germline V gene lookup returns CDR1 SGHRS and CDR2 YFSETQ. The CDR3 is 18 amino acids. CDR3: CASSPGTGAPERGEKLFF. CDR3 DNA sequence: TGCGCCAGCAGCCCCGGGACAGGGGCGCCTGAGCGAGGTGAAAAACTGTTTTTT.

CDR3 residues: CASSASPQDRVGNTIYF. DNA of the CDR3: TGCGCCAGCAGCGCAAGCCCGCAGGACAGGGTTGGAAACACCATATATTTT. The chain links TRBV4-1 to TRBJ1-3, with 8 nucleotides matching TRBD1. Trimming removed 5 bases from V and 3 bases from J; junction bases left unmatched: 12. The V gene's germline CDR1 is MGHRA and CDR2 YSYEKL. This CDR3 is 17 amino acids long.

V gene TRBV19 combines with J gene TRBJ2-2; D may be TRBD2 (5 bases). This CDR3 has 14 amino acids. The germline V and J ends were trimmed by 10 bases and 3 bases, with 15 bases remaining between them. Germline-derived CDR1 and CDR2 are LNHDA and SQIVND (reference sequence). The CDR3 nucleotides are TGTGCCACGCGGACTGAAAGTTACACCGGGGAGCTGTTTTTT. Its translation is CATRTESYTGELFF.